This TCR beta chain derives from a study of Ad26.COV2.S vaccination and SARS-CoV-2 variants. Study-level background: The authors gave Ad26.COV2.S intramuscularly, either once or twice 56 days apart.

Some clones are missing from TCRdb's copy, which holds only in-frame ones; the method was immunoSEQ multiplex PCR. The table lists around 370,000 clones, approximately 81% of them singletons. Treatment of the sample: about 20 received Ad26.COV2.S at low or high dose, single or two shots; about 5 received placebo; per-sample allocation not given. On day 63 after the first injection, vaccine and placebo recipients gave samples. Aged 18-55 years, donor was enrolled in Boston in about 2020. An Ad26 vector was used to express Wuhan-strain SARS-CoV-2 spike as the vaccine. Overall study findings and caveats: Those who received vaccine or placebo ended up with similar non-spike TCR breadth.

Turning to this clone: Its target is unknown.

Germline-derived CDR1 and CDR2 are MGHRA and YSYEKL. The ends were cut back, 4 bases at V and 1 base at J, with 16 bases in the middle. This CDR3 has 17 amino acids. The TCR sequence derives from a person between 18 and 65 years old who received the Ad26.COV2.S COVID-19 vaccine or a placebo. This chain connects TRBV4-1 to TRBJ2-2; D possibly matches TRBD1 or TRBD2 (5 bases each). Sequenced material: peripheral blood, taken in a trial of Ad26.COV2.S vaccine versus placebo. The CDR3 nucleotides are TGCGCCAGCAGCCTCCCGAGGGAAACAGGGAACACCGGGGAGCTGTTTTTT. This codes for CASSLPRETGNTGELFF.